A selection of T cell receptor beta chains follows, all from one sample in a study of blood T cells in healthy people across ages. TCRdb called the 5' RACE reads again in MiXCR, with one record for every CDR3 protein. The sample lists approximately 800,000 distinct CDR3 sequences; roughly 35% were seen once. Sequencing used blood. Receptor source: a man aged 18 to 29 in good health. Both conserved end residues are part of each CDR3. The D gene is left open where the match is weak. Only part of the rows carry a size: once, few, many, or a class if the clone is expanded.

>TRBV20-1|few|TRBJ1-2|NA
TGCAGTGCTAGCGAGGGGTTAGATGGCTACACCTTC
CSASEGLDGYTF
>TRBV5-1|NA|TRBJ1-3|NA
TGCGCCAGCGGAAAGGGCTCTGGAAACACCATATATTTT
CASGKGSGNTIYF
>TRBV9|NA|TRBJ1-1|NA
TGTGCCAGCAGCGTAGATCCCGTTGGGGGGCAGGGCACTGAAGCTTTCTTT
CASSVDPVGGQGTEAFF
>TRBV28|NA|TRBJ2-3|TRBD1
TGTGCCAGCAGTTACCCCGGACAGGGCTTGATTGCAGATACGCAGTATTTT
CASSYPGQGLIADTQYF
>TRBV4-3|few|TRBJ2-2|TRBD2
TGCGCCAGCAGCCGCCAACTAGCGGGGGAAAGGGGGGAGCTGTTTTTT
CASSRQLAGERGELFF
>TRBV5-1|many|TRBJ2-5|NA
TGCGCCAGCAGCTCGAGAAGGATACAAGAGACCCAGTACTTC
CASSSRRIQETQYF
>TRBV20-1|many|TRBJ1-6|NA
TGCAGTGCTGATATAGCGGGGGGCTCTAATTCACCCCTCCACTTT
CSADIAGGSNSPLHF
>TRBV5-4|NA|TRBJ2-3|NA
TGTGCCAGCAGCCAGAACAGGGAGATAGATACGCAGTATTTT
CASSQNREIDTQYF
>TRBV2|many|TRBJ2-7|NA
TGTGCCAGCAGGTTACAGGCGACGGCAGGGGAGCAGTACTTC
CASRLQATAGEQYF
>TRBV7-9|NA|TRBJ2-5|NA
TGTGCCAGCAGCCTCACGGTAGCCCAAGAGACCCAGTACTTC
CASSLTVAQETQYF